The 17 T cell receptor beta chains presented below share a single source sample, sequenced in a study of blood T cells in healthy people across ages. Next came a second PCR, run for roughly 7 to 12 cycles, which used a sample-barcoded 5' primer along with a J-beta primer mix. MiXCR was run by TCRdb on the 5' RACE reads, yielding one entry per CDR3 protein. The data show fewer than 2,000,000 distinct CDR3 sequences, with about two fifths seen just once and roughly 23% held by the top ten. The sample comprised blood. These receptors came from a human donor in good health.

V is TRBV7-9 and J is TRBJ2-4; 8 bases map to TRBD2. In germline, CDR1 is SEHNR, CDR2 FQNEAQ (reference sequence). The CDR3 sequence is 14 residues long. V gave up 5 bases and J gave up 13 bases; unmatched junction bases: 13. Here the CDR3 reads CASSPVAGRNEQYF. The DNA for the CDR3 is TGTGCCAGCAGCCCCGTAGCGGGGCGGAATGAGCAGTACTTC.

This clonotype showed up just a few times. The J gene is TRBJ1-6, the V gene TRBV4-1; TRBD1 matches 10 bases. J was trimmed by 6 bases and V by 3 bases; bases with no gene match: 5. CDR3 size: 16 residues. Germline V gives CDR1 MGHRA, CDR2 YSYEKL. In DNA form, the CDR3 reads TGCGCCAGCAGCCAGCGAGGGACAGGGGCTAATTCACCCCTCCACTTT. Encoded protein: CASSQRGTGANSPLHF.

This clonotype was seen once. This chain uses TRBV6-9 with TRBJ2-5; 10 nucleotides align to TRBD1. The CDR3 consists of 17 residues. The germline V gene encodes CDR1 MNHGY and CDR2 SVAAGI. J lost 11 bases, V lost 5 bases, and 20 bases had no gene match. The DNA for the CDR3 is TGTGCCAGCAGTGCTGATGATGAGGGACAGGGGTTTCTCAAGCAGTACTTC. Translation: CASSADDEGQGFLKQYF.

This clonotype was detected a few times. V is TRBV5-1 and J is TRBJ2-5; D gene uncertain. Germline V CDR1 and CDR2: SGHRS, YFSETQ. The CDR3 spans 14 residues. The germline V and J ends were trimmed by 0 bases and 2 bases, with 8 bases remaining between them. CDR3 sequence (DNA): TGCGCCAGCAGCTTGGTCGCGGAGCAAGAGACCCAGTACTTC. Translation gives CASSLVAEQETQYF.

The gene calls are TRBV28 and TRBJ2-7, with 8 bases that match TRBD1. This CDR3 comprises 15 residues. In germline, CDR1 is MDHEN, CDR2 SYDVKM. V gave up 7 bases and J gave up 6 bases; unmatched junction bases: 14. Here the CDR3 reads CASTQTGQGGREQYF. Written as DNA, the CDR3 is TGTGCCAGCACTCAGACCGGACAGGGTGGCCGCGAGCAGTACTTC. The full variable domain, with the rest looked up from reference TRBV28 and TRBJ2-7, is DVKVTQSSRYLVKRTGEKVFLECVQDMDHENMFWYRQDPGLGLRLIYFSYDVKMKEKGDIPEGYSVSREKKERFSLILESASTNQTSMYLCASTQTGQGGREQYFGPGTRLTVT.

V is TRBV28 and J is TRBJ1-2; D possibly corresponds to TRBD1 (6 bases). CDR1 is MDHEN and CDR2 is SYDVKM in the germline V gene. The CDR3 is 13 amino acids. The V gene lost 11 bases and the J gene lost 1 base, with 14 bases spanning the gap. The CDR3 loop reads CAVYRGLNYGYTF. As DNA, the CDR3 is TGTGCCGTGTACCGGGGGCTTAACTATGGCTACACCTTC.

The sample holds a few counts of this clonotype. The chain recombines TRBV12-3 or TRBV12-4 with TRBJ2-7; perhaps TRBD2 as D (5 bases). Trimming pared 3 bases from V and 3 bases from J, leaving 12 bases between. There are 14 residues in the CDR3. CDR3 sequence: CASSLRRGDYEQYF. DNA for the CDR3: TGTGCCAGCAGTTTGCGTCGGGGAGACTACGAGCAGTACTTC.

This clonotype has just a few counts. The V call is TRBV15, the J call TRBJ2-1; TRBD2 is a possible D gene (6 bases). The CDR3 runs to 15 residues. CDR1 LNHNV and CDR2 YYDKDF come from the germline V gene (reference sequence). Trimming took off 3 bases at V and 8 bases at J, with 17 bases between the two ends. This CDR3 reads CATSSGLGRTHEQFF. As DNA, the CDR3 is TGTGCCACCAGCAGCGGTCTGGGGAGGACCCATGAGCAGTTCTTC. The complete variable domain, with remaining parts taken from reference TRBV15 and TRBJ2-1, reads DAMVIQNPRYQVTQFGKPVTLSCSQTLNHNVMYWYQQKSSQAPKLLFHYYDKDFNNEADTPDNFQSRRPNTSFCFLDIRSPGLGDTAMYLCATSSGLGRTHEQFFGPGTRLTVL.

The chain uses TRBV7-2 and TRBJ1-2, with 7 bases lining up with TRBD1. The ends lost 0 bases at V and 5 bases at J; junction bases unmatched: 6. The V gene's germline CDR1 is SGHTA and CDR2 FQGNSA. The CDR3 runs 15 residues. This chain's CDR3 is CASSLAGGPNYGYTF. In DNA form, the CDR3 reads TGTGCCAGCAGCTTAGCAGGGGGCCCCAATTATGGCTACACCTTC.

The genes are TRBV12-3 or TRBV12-4 and TRBJ2-1; the D is unclear. The V gene lost 4 bases and the J gene lost 0 bases, with 7 bases spanning the gap. CDR3 size: 14 residues. The CDR3 sequence is CASSSVPSYNEQFF. The CDR3 DNA is TGTGCCAGCAGTTCCGTCCCCTCCTACAATGAGCAGTTCTTC.

This sequence joins TRBV7-2 and TRBJ2-1, with 10 bases identical to TRBD1. CDR3 length: 13 amino acids. Per the germline V gene, CDR1 is SGHTA and CDR2 is FQGNSA. V dropped 6 bases and J dropped 10; count of bases not matched to a gene: 6. CDR3 loop: CASRGQGPQEQFF. The CDR3 DNA follows: TGTGCCAGCAGGGGACAGGGGCCACAGGAGCAGTTCTTC. Using reference TRBV7-2 and TRBJ2-1 for the parts outside the CDR3, the full variable domain is GAGVSQSPSNKVTEKGKDVELRCDPISGHTALYWYRQSLGQGLEFLIYFQGNSAPDKSGLPSDRFSAERTGGSVSTLTIQRTQQEDSAVYLCASRGQGPQEQFFGPGTRLTVL.

The V call is TRBV5-1, the J call TRBJ2-1; D unclear. Deletions cut 5 bases from V and 0 bases from J, with 12 bases between. The germline V gene has CDR1 SGHRS and CDR2 YFSETQ. CDR3 size: 15 residues. This CDR3 reads CASSFDPSSYNEQFF. The CDR3 nucleotides are TGCGCCAGCAGTTTCGACCCAAGCTCCTACAATGAGCAGTTCTTC.

This clonotype was seen a few times. V gene TRBV10-3 combines with J gene TRBJ2-6, with D hard to call. The CDR3 is made up of 17 amino acids. Germline-derived CDR1 and CDR2 are ENHRY and SYGVKD. V shed 6 bases and J shed 1 base, with 16 bases lying between them. CDR3 sequence (DNA): TGTGCCATCAGGGAATGGCAGTCGAATTCTGGGGCCAACGTCCTGACTTTC. Translated, it gives CAIREWQSNSGANVLTF.

This clonotype was observed a handful of times. A junction boundary mismatches the germline segment, possibly from a read error. The chain joins TRBV7-9 to TRBJ2-3, with a tentative D call TRBD2 (6 bases). Germline V gene lookup returns CDR1 SEHNR and CDR2 FQNEAQ (reference sequence). The CDR3 is 14 residues long. CDR3 bases: TGTGCCAACAGCCAAAGCGGGAGCACAGATACGCAGTATTTT. It specifies CANSQSGSTDTQYF.

In its sample, this clonotype was seen a few times. The rearrangement links TRBV29-1 to TRBJ1-1; D not resolved. Germline CDR1 is SQVTM and CDR2 is ANQGSEA. Trimming stripped 6 bases from V and 1 base from J, with 21 bases between. The CDR3 totals 16 residues. The CDR3 DNA follows: TGCAGCGTCGATCCGGGCCCCCCGGCCGGGAACACTGAAGCTTTCTTT. Protein product: CSVDPGPPAGNTEAFF.

At least ten counts were recorded for this clonotype. The V call is TRBV15, the J call TRBJ2-7; D unresolved. V was cut by 3 bases and J by 2 bases, with 8 bases left in between. Germline V gives CDR1 LNHNV, CDR2 YYDKDF (reference sequence). This CDR3 has 13 amino acids. CDR3 amino acids: CATSRRGAYEQYF. The CDR3 DNA reads TGTGCCACCAGCAGGAGAGGAGCCTACGAGCAGTACTTC.

The chain is built from TRBV4-1 and TRBJ1-2; D is uncertain. From germline, CDR1 is MGHRA and CDR2 YSYEKL. The V end was cut by 2 bases, the J end by 0 bases, with 16 bases between. The CDR3 has 17 amino acids. The CDR3 sequence is CASSQIIGPEPNYGYTF. CDR3 bases: TGCGCCAGCAGCCAAATCATAGGGCCGGAGCCTAACTATGGCTACACCTTC.